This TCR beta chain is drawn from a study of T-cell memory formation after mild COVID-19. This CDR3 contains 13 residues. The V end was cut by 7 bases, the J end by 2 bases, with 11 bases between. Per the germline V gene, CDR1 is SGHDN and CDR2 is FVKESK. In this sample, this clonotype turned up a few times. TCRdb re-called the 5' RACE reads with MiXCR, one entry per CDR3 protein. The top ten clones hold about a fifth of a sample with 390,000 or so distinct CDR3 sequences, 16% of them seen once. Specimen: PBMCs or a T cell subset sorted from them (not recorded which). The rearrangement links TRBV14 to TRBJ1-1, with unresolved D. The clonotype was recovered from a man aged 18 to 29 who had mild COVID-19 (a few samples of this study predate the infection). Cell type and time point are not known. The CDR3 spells CASTTQENTEAFF. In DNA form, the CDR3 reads TGTGCCAGCACCACGCAGGAAAACACTGAAGCTTTCTTT.